One and the same sample provided the 23 T cell receptor beta chains below, sequenced in a study of blood T cell repertoires in COVID-19. TCRdb's table, derived via immunoSEQ multiplex PCR, lists solely in-frame clones and lacks some. Here the sample spans around 140,000 clones, roughly three quarters being singletons. Sequencing used PBMCs or T cells enriched from blood (not recorded which). The receptors shown here come from a woman in her fifties or sixties who had recovered from COVID-19.

On this clone: Other DNA sequences in the sample encode the same CDR3. This rearrangement joins TRBV5-1 to TRBJ2-2; TRBD1 is a possible D gene (6 bases). Trimming pared 1 base from V and 0 bases from J, leaving 7 bases between. The CDR3 totals 15 residues. Germline CDR1 is SGHRS and CDR2 is YFSETQ. The CDR3 nucleotides read TGCGCCAGCAGCTTGCGGACAGCGAACACCGGGGAGCTGTTTTTT. Translating it yields CASSLRTANTGELFF.

The chain is built from TRBV2 and TRBJ2-1, with D possibly being TRBD1 (5 bases). CDR3 length: 16 residues. Between the trimmed V and J ends, which lost 6 bases and 4 bases, there was a span of 19 bases. CDR1 and CDR2 (germline): SNHLY, FYNNEI. CDR3 residues: CASRAWGSTKYNEQFF. In DNA, the CDR3 is TGTGCCAGCAGGGCCTGGGGCTCTACGAAGTACAATGAGCAGTTCTTC. Complete variable domain (other parts from reference TRBV2 and TRBJ2-1): EPEVTQTPSHQVTQMGQEVILRCVPISNHLYFYWYRQILGQKVEFLVSFYNNEISEKSEIFDDQFSVERPDGSNFTLKIRSTKLEDSAMYFCASRAWGSTKYNEQFFGPGTRLTVL.

V is TRBV3-1 (or the pseudogene TRBV3-2) and J is TRBJ1-6, with D possibly matching TRBD1 (5 bases). The CDR3 totals 16 residues. Trimming stripped 6 bases from V and 5 bases from J, with 17 bases between. Germline CDR1 reads LGHDT; CDR2 reads YNNKEL (reference sequence). The CDR3 spells CASSDQDIGNNSPLHF. The CDR3 region has the DNA TGTGCCAGCAGTGACCAGGACATCGGAAATAATTCACCCCTCCACTTT.

The DNA for the CDR3 is TGTGCCACCAGCAGAGAAGCGCCAGGGGTTTCACCCCTCCACTTT. It is translated as CATSREAPGVSPLHF. The J gene is TRBJ1-6, the V gene TRBV15; a possible D gene is TRBD1 (6 bases). Trimming removed 0 bases at V and 9 bases at J, with 12 bases between. Germline assignment: CDR1 LNHNV and CDR2 YYDKDF (reference sequence). The CDR3 consists of 15 residues.

The gene calls are TRBV7-7 and TRBJ2-5, with 14 bases fitting TRBD2. CDR1 and CDR2 from the germline V gene are SSHAT and FNYEAQ (reference sequence). The CDR3 is 17 amino acids. J gave up 5 bases and V 1 base, and 6 bases lay outside the gene matches. Here the CDR3 DNA reads TGTGCCAGCAGCTTAGGACTAGCGGGGGGGCCGGGTGAGACCCAGTACTTC. It translates to CASSLGLAGGPGETQYF.

In its sample, this clone was seen a few times. CDR3 coding DNA: TGTGCCAGCAGTTCGCCAGTGGGACGGGACAGGGCTTCGGGGCCCCTCTATGGCTACACCTTC. Translation: CASSSPVGRDRASGPLYGYTF. The rearrangement links TRBV28 to TRBJ1-2; TRBD1 matches at 9 bases. Looked up from germline, CDR1 is MDHEN and CDR2 is SYDVKM. The CDR3 has 21 amino acids. After removal of 4 bases from V and 4 bases from J, the junction contained 25 bases not matched to a gene.

The genes are TRBV19 and TRBJ1-5; D remains ambiguous. The V gene lost 5 bases and the J gene lost 4 bases, with 6 bases spanning the gap. Germline V gene lookup returns CDR1 LNHDA and CDR2 SQIVND (reference sequence). This CDR3 has 12 amino acids. The CDR3 sequence: CASSSVNQPQHF. The CDR3 nucleotides read TGTGCCAGTAGTTCAGTTAATCAGCCCCAGCATTTT.

This clone appeared once. This chain connects TRBV21-1 to TRBJ1-1. TRBV21-1 is reported as a pseudogene. The CDR3 is 12 amino acids. The CDR3 DNA sequence: TGTGCCAGCAGTCTAGAGAACACTGAAGCTTTCTTT. Encoded protein: CASSLENTEAFF.

V usage is TRBV7-9 and J usage is TRBJ2-7; a weak D match, TRBD2 (6 bases). Trimming removed 6 bases from V and 6 bases from J, with 15 bases in between. This CDR3 has 13 residues. Germline assignment: CDR1 SEHNR and CDR2 FQNEAQ (reference sequence). DNA of the CDR3: TGTGCCAGCAGTTGGGCGGGGAGGCGCGAGCAGTACGTC. It encodes CASSWAGRREQYV.

The rearrangement joins TRBV28 to TRBJ2-3; a weak D match, TRBD1 (5 bases). Trimming pared 6 bases from V and 3 bases from J, leaving 13 bases between. Germline loops: CDR1 MDHEN, CDR2 SYDVKM. The CDR3 loop spans 14 amino acids. The CDR3 DNA reads as TGTGCCAGCAGGAACCTCAGGGTAACAGATACGCAGTATTTT. This sequence encodes CASRNLRVTDTQYF.

The rearrangement joins TRBV7-2 to TRBJ1-6, with D tentatively TRBD1 (6 bases). V lost 3 bases, J lost 7 bases, and 7 bases lay in between. Germline V gene lookup returns CDR1 SGHTA and CDR2 FQGNSA. The CDR3 has 13 residues. Here the CDR3 DNA reads TGTGCCAGCAGCTTTACAGGGAATTCACCCCTCCACTTT. This sequence encodes CASSFTGNSPLHF.

The chain has TRBV5-6 and TRBJ1-6; no firm D call. This CDR3 has 14 amino acids. The germline V and J ends were trimmed by 1 base and 9 bases, with 11 bases remaining between them. Per germline, CDR1 SGHDT and CDR2 YYEEEE. The CDR3 bases are TGTGCCAGCAGCTTGTTGAGGTCGGTTTCACCCCTCCACTTT. Residues: CASSLLRSVSPLHF.

V usage is TRBV21-1 and J usage is TRBJ2-7; the table's D call TRBD2 went unverified against the DNA. TRBV21-1 is annotated as a pseudogene. The CDR3 spans 12 residues. The CDR3 reads CASSSQRDEQYF. The CDR3 DNA reads as TGTGCCAGCAGTTCTCAACGGGACGAGCAGTACTTC.

This clone was seen more than once but under ten times. The genes are TRBV6-5 and TRBJ1-5; D gene unclear. The V gene's germline CDR1 is MNHEY and CDR2 SVGAGI. The CDR3 is 14 residues long. V dropped 0 bases and J dropped 5 bases, with 8 bases sitting between them. The CDR3 region has the DNA TGTGCCAGCAGTTACTCGCTCGGTTATCAGCCCCAGCATTTT. Amino acid sequence: CASSYSLGYQPQHF.

The chain employs TRBV10-2 and TRBJ1-2; 10 positions agree with TRBD1. Germline CDR1 is WSHSY and CDR2 is SAAADI. The CDR3 has 15 residues. V shed 10 bases and J 4 bases; nucleotides not matched to a gene: 12. The CDR3 protein is CATRWGDRGAYGYTF. CDR3 in DNA: TGCGCCACCCGGTGGGGGGACAGGGGCGCCTATGGCTACACCTTC.

The chain employs TRBV29-1 and TRBJ1-1, with unresolved D. This CDR3 comprises 11 residues. Deletions cut 4 bases from V and 4 bases from J, with 7 bases between. The V gene's germline CDR1 is SQVTM and CDR2 ANQGSEA. This CDR3 is CSVARGTEAFF. The CDR3 DNA is TGCAGCGTTGCTCGGGGCACTGAAGCTTTCTTT.

The genes are TRBV14 and TRBJ2-6; 10 bases align to TRBD2. Per the germline V gene, CDR1 is SGHDN and CDR2 is FVKESK. The V segment lost 3 bases and the J segment 1 base; nucleotides outside the gene matches: 9. The CDR3 is made up of 19 amino acids. CDR3 loop: CASSHIAGGEPSGANVLTF. The CDR3 DNA reads TGTGCCAGCAGCCACATAGCGGGGGGCGAACCGTCTGGGGCCAACGTCCTGACTTTC. The full variable domain, in which reference TRBV14 and TRBJ2-6 provide the parts outside the CDR3, is EAGVTQFPSHSVIEKGQTVTLRCDPISGHDNLYWYRRVMGKEIKFLLHFVKESKQDESGMPNNRFLAERTGGTYSTLKVQPAELEDSGVYFCASSHIAGGEPSGANVLTFGAGSRLTVL.

Of note for this clone: The same CDR3 is also encoded by other DNA sequences in this sample. The chain couples TRBV3-1 (or the pseudogene TRBV3-2) to TRBJ1-5, with 7 positions matching TRBD1. The CDR3 is 15 amino acids. Germline V gene data show CDR1 as LGHDT and CDR2 as YNNKEL (reference sequence). With V trimmed by 3 bases and J by 1 base, 3 bases remained unmatched. In DNA form, the CDR3 reads TGTGCCAGCAGCCAGGGCAGGGGGAGCAATCAGCCCCAGCATTTT. It codes for CASSQGRGSNQPQHF.

The gene calls are TRBV11-3 and TRBJ1-3; 7 bases align to TRBD1. This CDR3 is 16 amino acids long. Germline CDR1 and CDR2: SGHNT and YENEEA. V shed 4 bases and J 2 bases; nucleotides not matched to a gene: 8. The CDR3 DNA reads as TGTGCCAGCAGCTCTTCACAGGGGTCGGCTGGAAACACCATATATTTT. This encodes CASSSSQGSAGNTIYF.

The DNA of the CDR3 is TGTGCCAGTAGTATATTGGACAGGGAAGTTCAGCCCCAGCATTTT. Translating it yields CASSILDREVQPQHF. V and J are TRBV19 and TRBJ1-5; 8 bases are shared with TRBD1. Trimming removed 2 bases from V and 6 bases from J; junction bases left unmatched: 6. The V gene's germline CDR1 is LNHDA and CDR2 SQIVND (reference sequence). The CDR3 sequence is 15 residues long.

The V call is TRBV11-2, the J call TRBJ1-1, with a tentative D call TRBD1 (6 bases). Germline CDR1 reads SGHAT; CDR2 reads FQNNGV. CDR3 length equals 14 residues. Between the trimmed V and J ends, which lost 3 bases and 1 base, there was a span of 9 bases. The CDR3 region is CASSLTGGNTEAFF. The CDR3 region has the DNA TGTGCCAGCAGCTTGACAGGTGGGAACACTGAAGCTTTCTTT.

The chain combines TRBV7-3 with TRBJ1-5; D remains ambiguous. This CDR3 spans 13 amino acids. Germline V gene sequence: CDR1 SGHTA, CDR2 FQGTGA. V dropped 5 bases and J dropped 2 bases, with 7 bases sitting between them. The CDR3 coding sequence is TGTGCCAGCAGCCCAGCGGGCAATCAGCCCCAGCATTTT. Protein: CASSPAGNQPQHF.

The chain links TRBV19 to TRBJ1-5, with 8 bases fitting TRBD1. CDR1 LNHDA and CDR2 SQIVND come from the germline V gene (reference sequence). The CDR3 consists of 17 residues. With 3 bases clipped from V and 6 bases from J, the junction kept 13 bases outside the gene matches. CDR3 DNA sequence: TGTGCCAGTAGTATCGTGGAGGACAGGGTGTGGGGTCAGCCCCAGCATTTT. It codes for CASSIVEDRVWGQPQHF.